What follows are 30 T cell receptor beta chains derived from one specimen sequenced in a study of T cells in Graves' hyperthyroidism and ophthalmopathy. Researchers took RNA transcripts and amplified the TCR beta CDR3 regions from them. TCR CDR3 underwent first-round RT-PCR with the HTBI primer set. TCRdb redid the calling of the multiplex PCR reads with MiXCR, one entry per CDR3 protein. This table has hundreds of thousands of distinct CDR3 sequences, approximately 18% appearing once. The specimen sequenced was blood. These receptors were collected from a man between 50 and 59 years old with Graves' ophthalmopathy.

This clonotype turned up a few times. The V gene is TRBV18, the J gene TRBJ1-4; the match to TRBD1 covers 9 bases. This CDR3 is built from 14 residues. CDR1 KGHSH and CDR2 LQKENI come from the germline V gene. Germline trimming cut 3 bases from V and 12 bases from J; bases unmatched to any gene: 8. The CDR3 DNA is TGTGCCAGCTCACCGGGACAGGGCTTTAGGGAACTGTTTTTT. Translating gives CASSPGQGFRELFF.

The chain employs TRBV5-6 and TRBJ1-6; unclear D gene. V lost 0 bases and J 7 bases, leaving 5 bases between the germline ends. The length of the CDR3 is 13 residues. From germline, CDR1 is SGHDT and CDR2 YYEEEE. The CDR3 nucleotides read TGTGCCAGCAGCTTGGTGGGAAATTCACCCCTCCACTTT. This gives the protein CASSLVGNSPLHF.

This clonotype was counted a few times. The CDR3 sequence is CASSASSGTGGRQYF. CDR3 bases: TGTGCCAGTAGTGCCTCCTCCGGGACAGGGGGCAGGCAGTACTTC. The chain carries TRBV19 and TRBJ2-7; 12 nucleotides match TRBD1. CDR3 size: 15 residues. Germline V lookup: CDR1 LNHDA, CDR2 SQIVND (reference sequence). J was trimmed by 9 bases and V by 5 bases; bases with no gene match: 11. Full variable domain (remainder filled in from reference TRBV19 and TRBJ2-7): DGGITQSPKYLFRKEGQNVTLSCEQNLNHDAMYWYRQDPGQGLRLIYYSQIVNDFQKGDIAEGYSVSREKKESFPLTVTSAQKNPTAFYLCASSASSGTGGRQYFGPGTRLTVT.

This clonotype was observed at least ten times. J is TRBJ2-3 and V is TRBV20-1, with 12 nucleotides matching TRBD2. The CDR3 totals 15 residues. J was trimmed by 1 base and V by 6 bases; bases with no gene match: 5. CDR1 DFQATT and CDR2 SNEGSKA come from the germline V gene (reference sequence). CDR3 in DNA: TGCAGTGCCAGGCGACTAGCGGGAGGCACAGATACGCAGTATTTT. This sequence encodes CSARRLAGGTDTQYF.

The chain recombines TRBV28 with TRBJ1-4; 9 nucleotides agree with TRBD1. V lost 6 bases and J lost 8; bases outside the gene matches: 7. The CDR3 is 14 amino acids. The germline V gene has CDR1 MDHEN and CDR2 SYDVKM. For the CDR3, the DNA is TGTGCCAGCAGCCGGGACAGGGAGCAAGAAAAACTGTTTTTT. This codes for CASSRDREQEKLFF.

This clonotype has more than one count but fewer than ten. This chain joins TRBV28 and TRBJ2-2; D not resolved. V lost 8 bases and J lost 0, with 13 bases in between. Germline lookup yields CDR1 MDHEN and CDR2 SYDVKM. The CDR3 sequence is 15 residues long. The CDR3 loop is CASGEGGANTGELFF. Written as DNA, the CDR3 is TGTGCCAGCGGTGAAGGCGGAGCGAACACCGGGGAGCTGTTTTTT.

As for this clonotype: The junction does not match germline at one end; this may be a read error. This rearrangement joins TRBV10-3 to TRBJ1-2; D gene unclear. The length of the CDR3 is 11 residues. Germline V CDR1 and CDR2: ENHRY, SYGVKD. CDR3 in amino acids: CATSAVYGYTF. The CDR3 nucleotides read TGTGCCACCAGTGCGGTCTATGGCTACACCTTC.

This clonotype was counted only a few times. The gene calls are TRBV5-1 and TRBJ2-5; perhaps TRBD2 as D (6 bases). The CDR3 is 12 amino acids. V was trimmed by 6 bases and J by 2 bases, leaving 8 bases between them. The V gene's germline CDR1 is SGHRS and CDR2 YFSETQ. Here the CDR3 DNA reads TGCGCCAGCAACGGAGGGCAAGAGACCCAGTACTTC. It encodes CASNGGQETQYF.

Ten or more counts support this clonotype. The CDR3 region is CASSDGLTWGAFF. Here the CDR3 DNA reads TGTGCCAGCAGCGACGGGCTAACCTGGGGAGCTTTCTTT. V is TRBV6-1 and J is TRBJ2-2; D is uncertain. The J call could be wrong; TRBJ1-1 is a better fit for the DNA end. The CDR3 loop spans 13 amino acids. Germline CDR1 MNHNS, CDR2 SASEGT.

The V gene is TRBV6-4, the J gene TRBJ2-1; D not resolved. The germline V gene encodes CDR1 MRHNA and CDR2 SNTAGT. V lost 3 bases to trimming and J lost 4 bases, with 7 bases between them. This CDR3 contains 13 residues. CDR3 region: CASSEEDYNEQFF. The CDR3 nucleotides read TGTGCCAGCAGTGAAGAGGATTACAATGAGCAGTTCTTC.

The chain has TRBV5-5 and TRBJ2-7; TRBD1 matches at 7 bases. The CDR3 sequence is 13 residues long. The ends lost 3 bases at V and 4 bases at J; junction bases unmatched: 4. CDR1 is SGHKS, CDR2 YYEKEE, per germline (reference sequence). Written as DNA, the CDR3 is TGTGCCAGCAGCTGGGACAGACCTTACGAGCAGTACTTC. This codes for CASSWDRPYEQYF.

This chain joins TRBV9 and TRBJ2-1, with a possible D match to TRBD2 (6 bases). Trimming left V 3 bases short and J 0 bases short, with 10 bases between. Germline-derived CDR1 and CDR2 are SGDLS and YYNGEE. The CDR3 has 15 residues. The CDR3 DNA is TGTGCCAGCAGCGACCGGGACTTCTCCTACAATGAGCAGTTCTTC. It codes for CASSDRDFSYNEQFF.

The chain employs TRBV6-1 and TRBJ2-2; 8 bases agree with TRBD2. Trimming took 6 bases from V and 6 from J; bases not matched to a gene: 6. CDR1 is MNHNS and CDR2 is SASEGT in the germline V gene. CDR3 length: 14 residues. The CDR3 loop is CASSPTSGAGELFF. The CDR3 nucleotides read TGTGCCAGCAGCCCCACTAGCGGTGCCGGGGAGCTGTTTTTT.

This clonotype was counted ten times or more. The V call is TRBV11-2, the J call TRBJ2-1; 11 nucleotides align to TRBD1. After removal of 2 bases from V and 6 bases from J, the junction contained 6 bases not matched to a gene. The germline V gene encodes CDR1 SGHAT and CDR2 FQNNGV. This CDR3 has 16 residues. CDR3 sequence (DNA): TGTGCCAGCAGCTTATTTAGGACAGGGGGCGGCAATGAGCAGTTCTTC. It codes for CASSLFRTGGGNEQFF.

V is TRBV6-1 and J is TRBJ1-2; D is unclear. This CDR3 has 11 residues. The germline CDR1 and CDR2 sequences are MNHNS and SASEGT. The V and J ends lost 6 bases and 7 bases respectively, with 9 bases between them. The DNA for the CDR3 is TGTGCCAGCAGGGAGAAGGGTGGCTACACCTTC. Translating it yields CASREKGGYTF.

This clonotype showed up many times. This CDR3 is CASSYGQGGSGGPYEQYF. CDR3 bases: TGTGCCAGCAGTTACGGACAGGGGGGATCGGGAGGGCCTTACGAGCAGTACTTC. V and J are TRBV6-6 and TRBJ2-7; the match to TRBD1 covers 10 bases. J was trimmed by 4 bases and V by 2 bases; bases with no gene match: 14. The CDR3 covers 18 residues. The germline gives CDR1 MNHNY, CDR2 SVGAGI (reference sequence).

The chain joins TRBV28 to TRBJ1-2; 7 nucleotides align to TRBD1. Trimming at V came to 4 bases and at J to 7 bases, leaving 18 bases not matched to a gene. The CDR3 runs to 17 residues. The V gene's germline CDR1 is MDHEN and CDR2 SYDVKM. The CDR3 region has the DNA TGTGCCAGCAGTTCGAGACAGGGATTAACCGGGGGCGCTGGCTACACCTTC. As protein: CASSSRQGLTGGAGYTF.

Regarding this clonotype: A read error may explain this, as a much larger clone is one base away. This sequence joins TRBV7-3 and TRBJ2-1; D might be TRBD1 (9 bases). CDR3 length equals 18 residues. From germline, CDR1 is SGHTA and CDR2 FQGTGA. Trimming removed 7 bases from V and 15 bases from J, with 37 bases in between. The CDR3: CASMIDRGARGRWLFRFF. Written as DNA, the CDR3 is TGTGCCAGCATGATTGACAGGGGGGCTCGCGGGAGGTGGCTTTTTCGGTTCTTC.

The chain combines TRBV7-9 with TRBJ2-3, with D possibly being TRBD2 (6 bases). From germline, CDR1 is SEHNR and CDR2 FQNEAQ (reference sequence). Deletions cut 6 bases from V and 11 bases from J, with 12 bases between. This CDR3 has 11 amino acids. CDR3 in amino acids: CASSLTGVQYF. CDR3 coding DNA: TGTGCCAGCAGTCTCACGGGAGTGCAGTATTTT.

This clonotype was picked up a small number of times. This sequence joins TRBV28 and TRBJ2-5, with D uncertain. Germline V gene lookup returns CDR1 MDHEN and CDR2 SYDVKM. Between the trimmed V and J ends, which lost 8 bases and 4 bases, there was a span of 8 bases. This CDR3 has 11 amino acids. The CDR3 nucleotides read TGTGCCAGCCAGGAGTCAGAGACCCAGTACTTC. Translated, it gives CASQESETQYF. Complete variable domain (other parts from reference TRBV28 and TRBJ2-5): DVKVTQSSRYLVKRTGEKVFLECVQDMDHENMFWYRQDPGLGLRLIYFSYDVKMKEKGDIPEGYSVSREKKERFSLILESASTNQTSMYLCASQESETQYFGPGTRLLVL.

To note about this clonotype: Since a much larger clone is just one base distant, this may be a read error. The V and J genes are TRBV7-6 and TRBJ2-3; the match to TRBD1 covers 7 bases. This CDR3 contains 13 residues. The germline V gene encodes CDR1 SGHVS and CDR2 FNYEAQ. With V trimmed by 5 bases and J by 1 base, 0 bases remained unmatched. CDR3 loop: CASSQGGTDTQYF. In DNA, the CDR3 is TGTGCCAGCAGCCAGGGGGGCACAGATACGCAGTATTTT.

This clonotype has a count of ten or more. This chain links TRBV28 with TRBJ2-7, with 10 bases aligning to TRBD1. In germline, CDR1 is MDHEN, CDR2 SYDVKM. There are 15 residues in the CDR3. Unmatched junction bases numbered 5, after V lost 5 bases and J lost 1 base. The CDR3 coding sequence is TGTGCCAGCAGTCCCGGGACAGGGGTTTCCTACGAGCAGTACTTC. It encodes CASSPGTGVSYEQYF.

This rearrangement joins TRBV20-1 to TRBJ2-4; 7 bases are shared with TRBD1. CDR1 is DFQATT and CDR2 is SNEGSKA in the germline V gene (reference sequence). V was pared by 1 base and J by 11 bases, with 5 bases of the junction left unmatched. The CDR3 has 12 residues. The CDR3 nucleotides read TGCAGTGCTAGAGCGGGACAGCCGCTTCAGTACTTC. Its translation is CSARAGQPLQYF.

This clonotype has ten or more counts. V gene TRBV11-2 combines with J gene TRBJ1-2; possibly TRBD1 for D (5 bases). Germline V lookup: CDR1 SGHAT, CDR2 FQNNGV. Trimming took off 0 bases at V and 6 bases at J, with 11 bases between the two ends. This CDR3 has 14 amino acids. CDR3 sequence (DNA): TGTGCCAGCAGCTTAGAAGGGGTATATCATGGCTACACCTTC. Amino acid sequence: CASSLEGVYHGYTF.

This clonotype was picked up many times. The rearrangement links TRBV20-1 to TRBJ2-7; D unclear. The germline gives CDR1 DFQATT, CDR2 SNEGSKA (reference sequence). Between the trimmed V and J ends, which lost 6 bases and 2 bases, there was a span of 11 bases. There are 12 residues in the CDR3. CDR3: CSAPDGTYEQYF. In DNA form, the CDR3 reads TGCAGTGCCCCGGACGGAACCTACGAGCAGTACTTC.

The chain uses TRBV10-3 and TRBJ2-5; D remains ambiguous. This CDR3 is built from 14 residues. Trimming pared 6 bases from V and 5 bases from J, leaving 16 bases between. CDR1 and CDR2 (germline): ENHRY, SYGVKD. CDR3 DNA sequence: TGTGCCATCAGAACCGGACGACCTGAGGAGACCCAGTACTTC. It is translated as CAIRTGRPEETQYF.

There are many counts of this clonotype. CDR3 nucleotide sequence: TGTGCCAGCAGCCAAGGAGGGATAGCGGGAACGGGAGAGACCCAGTACTTC. Translation: CASSQGGIAGTGETQYF. This chain uses TRBV3-1 with TRBJ2-5; TRBD2 aligns across 8 bases. V lost 1 base, J lost 4 bases, and 11 bases stayed unmatched. This CDR3 spans 17 amino acids. Germline loops: CDR1 LGHDT, CDR2 YNNKEL (reference sequence).

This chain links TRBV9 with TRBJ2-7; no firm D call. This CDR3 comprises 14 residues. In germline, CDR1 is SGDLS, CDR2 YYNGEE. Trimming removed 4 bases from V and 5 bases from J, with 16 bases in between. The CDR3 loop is CASSPAADPHEQYF. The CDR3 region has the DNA TGTGCCAGCAGCCCGGCGGCGGACCCCCACGAGCAGTACTTC.

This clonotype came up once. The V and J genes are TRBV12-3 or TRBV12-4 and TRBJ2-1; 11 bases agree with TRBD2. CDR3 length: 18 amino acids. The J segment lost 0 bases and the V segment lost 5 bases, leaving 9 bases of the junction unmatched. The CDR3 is CASSPIAGGRSSYNEQFF. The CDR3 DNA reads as TGTGCCAGCAGTCCCATAGCGGGAGGGCGGAGCTCCTACAATGAGCAGTTCTTC.

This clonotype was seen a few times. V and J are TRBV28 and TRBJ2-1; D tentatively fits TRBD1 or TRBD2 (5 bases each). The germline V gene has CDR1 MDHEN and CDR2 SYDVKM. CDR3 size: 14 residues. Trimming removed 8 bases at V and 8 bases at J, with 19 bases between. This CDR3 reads CASGWAGSRDEQFF. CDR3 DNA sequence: TGTGCCAGCGGTTGGGCAGGGAGTCGCGATGAGCAGTTCTTC. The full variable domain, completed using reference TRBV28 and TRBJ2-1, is DVKVTQSSRYLVKRTGEKVFLECVQDMDHENMFWYRQDPGLGLRLIYFSYDVKMKEKGDIPEGYSVSREKKERFSLILESASTNQTSMYLCASGWAGSRDEQFFGPGTRLTVL.